This T cell receptor (beta chain) comes out of a study of OX40 agonist ivuxolimab in advanced cancers. Across the study: From about 23 to 85 years was the age range, with a mean of roughly 59 years, and approximately 80% were male. Three patients responded partially, comprising one with hepatocellular carcinoma and two with cutaneous melanoma.

The CDR3 spans 16 residues. Germline CDR1 and CDR2: SGHDN and FVKESK. V shed 1 base, J shed 4 bases, and the junction held 4 bases outside the gene matches. Enrollment shut out patients with autoimmune disease history or systemic immunosuppression. The data were produced by immunoSEQ multiplex PCR, yet TCRdb's version contains in-frame clones alone and is incomplete. In the table there are about 64,000 clones, roughly 90% of which are singletons. Study-level points and caveats: Both blood CD4+ and CD8+ T cells showed clonal growth by week 6 at 0.1 to 3.0 mg/kg.

Worth noting for this clone: The antigen is unknown.

Here the sequenced sample was CD4+ or CD8+ T cells sorted from blood, taken in a trial of the OX40 agonist ivuxolimab. The receptor was isolated from an adult with an advanced solid tumor such as melanoma, head and neck, liver or kidney cancer. This rearrangement joins TRBV14 to TRBJ2-1; 10 positions agree with TRBD2. CDR3 sequence: CASSQASGSIYNEQFF. CDR3 bases: TGTGCCAGCAGCCAAGCTAGCGGGAGTATTTACAATGAGCAGTTCTTC.